The 12 T cell receptor beta chains in this list originate from one sample, sequenced in a study of blood T cell repertoires in COVID-19. TCRdb's copy holds only in-frame clones and misses some; the assay was immunoSEQ multiplex PCR. The sample contains roughly 21,000 clones, 83% of which appear only once. The sequenced sample consisted of peripheral blood. The receptors were sampled from a human donor in a cohort sampled during active COVID-19.

The J gene is TRBJ2-3, the V gene TRBV7-9; TRBD2 is a possible D gene (6 bases). The V end lost 5 bases, the J end lost 4 bases, and 16 bases lay between the germline ends. The CDR3 has 15 amino acids. Germline CDR1 SEHNR, CDR2 FQNEAQ (reference sequence). CDR3 amino acids: CASSPHTGVADTQYF. The DNA of the CDR3 is TGTGCCAGCAGCCCCCACACGGGGGTTGCAGATACGCAGTATTTT. Based on the CDR3 plus reference TRBV7-9 and TRBJ2-3, the full variable domain is DTGVSQNPRHKITKRGQNVTFRCDPISEHNRLYWYRQTLGQGPEFLTYFQNEAQLEKSRLLSDRFSAERPKGSFSTLEIQRTEQGDSAMYLCASSPHTGVADTQYFGPGTRLTVL.

CDR3 in DNA: TGTGCCTGCAAGGGGGGGCCACAATTGCAAGAGCAGTACTTC. This codes for CACKGGPQLQEQYF. The rearrangement links TRBV10-3 to TRBJ2-7; a possible D gene is TRBD2 (7 bases). The V and J ends lost 11 bases and 7 bases respectively, with 24 bases between them. The germline CDR1 and CDR2 sequences are ENHRY and SYGVKD. The CDR3 is 14 amino acids.

V gene TRBV19 combines with J gene TRBJ2-3; possibly TRBD2 for D (5 bases). Per germline, CDR1 LNHDA and CDR2 SQIVND (reference sequence). CDR3 length: 16 amino acids. V was clipped by 5 bases and J by 5 bases, with 20 bases between them. Here the CDR3 DNA reads TGTGCCAGTAGTCCCGGACTCGGAAAAACGCGAGATACGCAGTATTTT. Protein sequence: CASSPGLGKTRDTQYF.

The V and J genes are TRBV20-1 and TRBJ1-1; D gene uncertain. V lost 3 bases and J lost 8, with 13 bases in between. The CDR3 sequence is 12 residues long. Germline V CDR1 and CDR2: DFQATT, SNEGSKA (reference sequence). CDR3 loop: CSASREYDEAFF. In DNA, the CDR3 is TGCAGTGCTAGTAGGGAGTATGACGAAGCTTTCTTT.

This clone was seen once. This chain uses TRBV5-4 with TRBJ2-1, with 12 bases fitting TRBD1. The germline V gene has CDR1 SGHNT and CDR2 YYREEE (reference sequence). The CDR3 runs 20 residues. V lost 5 bases and J lost 5; bases outside the gene matches: 20. The CDR3 nucleotides read TGTGCCAGCAGTTTACACCGGGACAGGGGGCGGATGGGAAGCGACAATGAGCAGTTCTTC. Translated, it gives CASSLHRDRGRMGSDNEQFF.

The chain recombines TRBV11-3 with TRBJ1-4, with 7 bases matching TRBD1. CDR1 and CDR2 from the germline V gene are SGHNT and YENEEA. Trimming took 1 base from V and 8 from J; bases not matched to a gene: 13. The CDR3 is 17 residues long. This chain's CDR3 is CASSLGDRALHPEKLFF. CDR3 in DNA: TGTGCCAGCAGCTTAGGCGACAGGGCCCTACATCCGGAAAAACTGTTTTTT.

This clone appeared once. The chain uses TRBV5-1 and TRBJ1-6; 7 nucleotides line up with TRBD1. With V trimmed by 3 bases and J by 9 bases, 12 bases remained unmatched. CDR1 and CDR2 (germline): SGHRS, YFSETQ. CDR3 length: 16 amino acids. This CDR3 reads CASSSRGPTEISPLHF. The CDR3 bases are TGCGCCAGCAGCTCGAGGGGGCCCACGGAGATTTCACCCCTCCACTTT.

This clone was counted once. V and J are TRBV7-9 and TRBJ2-4; D is uncertain. This CDR3 region has 12 residues. Germline V CDR1 and CDR2: SEHNR, FQNEAQ (reference sequence). Trimming removed 2 bases from V and 11 bases from J, with 10 bases in between. The CDR3 reads CASSLNLPLQYF. In DNA form, the CDR3 reads TGTGCCAGCAGCTTAAACCTACCGCTTCAGTACTTC. The complete variable domain, with remaining parts taken from reference TRBV7-9 and TRBJ2-4, reads DTGVSQNPRHKITKRGQNVTFRCDPISEHNRLYWYRQTLGQGPEFLTYFQNEAQLEKSRLLSDRFSAERPKGSFSTLEIQRTEQGDSAMYLCASSLNLPLQYFGAGTRLSVL.

The V gene is TRBV2, the J gene TRBJ1-6, with 11 bases that match TRBD1. The CDR3 is made up of 17 amino acids. Trimming at V came to 7 bases and at J to 9 bases, leaving 14 bases not matched to a gene. CDR1 SNHLY and CDR2 FYNNEI come from the germline V gene. The DNA for the CDR3 is TGTGCCAGCAAGACAGGACAGGGGGCTCCTTCCCGTTCACCCCTCCACTTT. It encodes CASKTGQGAPSRSPLHF.

The chain combines TRBV6-5 with TRBJ1-5; the match to TRBD1 covers 8 bases. The CDR3 is made up of 15 amino acids. Germline assignment: CDR1 MNHEY and CDR2 SVGAGI. V trimming: 4 bases; J trimming: 0 bases; junction bases outside the gene matches: 2. The CDR3: CASSWTGNSNQPQHF. The CDR3 DNA reads TGTGCCAGCAGTTGGACAGGGAATAGCAATCAGCCCCAGCATTTT.

This sequence joins TRBV7-2 and TRBJ1-2; 7 positions match TRBD1. V lost 7 bases, J lost 6 bases, and 14 bases stayed unmatched. The germline gives CDR1 SGHTA, CDR2 FQGNSA. The CDR3 is 15 residues long. The CDR3 spells CASTRFVDRVNGYTF. CDR3 nucleotide sequence: TGTGCCAGCACCCGTTTCGTTGACAGGGTTAATGGCTACACCTTC. Variable domain in full (rest from reference TRBV7-2 and TRBJ1-2): GAGVSQSPSNKVTEKGKDVELRCDPISGHTALYWYRQSLGQGLEFLIYFQGNSAPDKSGLPSDRFSAERTGGSVSTLTIQRTQQEDSAVYLCASTRFVDRVNGYTFGSGTRLTVV.

The chain links TRBV7-8 to TRBJ1-5, with a possible D match to TRBD1 (5 bases). This CDR3 is 14 amino acids long. Trimming shortened V by 7 bases and J by 7 bases, and 17 bases separated the two germline ends. CDR1 and CDR2 from the germline V gene are SGHVS and FQNEAQ. The CDR3 reads CASNPTGGGQPQHF. In nucleotides, the CDR3 is TGTGCCAGCAACCCTACCGGGGGTGGCCAGCCCCAGCATTTT.